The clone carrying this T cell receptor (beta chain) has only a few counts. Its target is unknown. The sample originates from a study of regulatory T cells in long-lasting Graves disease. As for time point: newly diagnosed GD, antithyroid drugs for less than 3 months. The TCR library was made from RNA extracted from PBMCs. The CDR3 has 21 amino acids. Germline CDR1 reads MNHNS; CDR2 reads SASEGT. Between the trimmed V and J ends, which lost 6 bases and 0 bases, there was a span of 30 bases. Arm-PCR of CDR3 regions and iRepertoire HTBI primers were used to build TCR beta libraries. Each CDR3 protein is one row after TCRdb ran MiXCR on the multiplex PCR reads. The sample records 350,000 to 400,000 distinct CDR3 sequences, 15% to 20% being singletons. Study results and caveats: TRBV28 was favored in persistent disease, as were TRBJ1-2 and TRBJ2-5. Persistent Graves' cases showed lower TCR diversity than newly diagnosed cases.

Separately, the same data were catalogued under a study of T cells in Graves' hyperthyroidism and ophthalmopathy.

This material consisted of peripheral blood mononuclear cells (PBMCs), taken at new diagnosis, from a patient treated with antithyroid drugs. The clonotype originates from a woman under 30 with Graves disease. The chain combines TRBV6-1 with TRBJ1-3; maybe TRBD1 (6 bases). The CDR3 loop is CASRRISLTGSHPSSGNTIYF. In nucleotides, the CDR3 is TGTGCCAGCAGGCGGATCTCATTGACAGGATCTCACCCTAGCTCTGGAAACACCATATATTTT.